Shown below are 25 T cell receptor beta chains from a single sample sequenced in a study of tumor and adjacent non-tumor tissue in lung cancer. The library came from three nested PCR rounds adapted from ARM-PCR protocols. TCRdb itself ran the multiplex PCR reads through MiXCR, one entry per CDR3 protein. In the table there are under 95,000 distinct CDR3 sequences, 65% to 85% of which are singletons. This sample's RNA came from whole unsorted tissue. More than 3 cm separated this lung sample from the edge of the tumor. The sample taken for sequencing was distant non-tumor lung tissue. These TCRs come from a man between 60 and 75 years old with non-small cell lung cancer.

As concerns this clonotype: Possible read error: a much larger clone is one base away. This chain connects TRBV28 to TRBJ2-1; D remains ambiguous. The CDR3 runs to 14 residues. The germline V gene has CDR1 MDHEN and CDR2 SYDVKM. The CDR3: CASSFQPRTDEQLF. Written as DNA, the CDR3 is TGTGCCAGCAGTTTCCAGCCCAGGACCGATGAGCAGCTCTTC.

With regard to this clonotype: One end of the junction is discordant with germline, which a read error may explain. The V call is TRBV11-3, the J call TRBJ2-3; the match to TRBD2 covers 9 bases. This CDR3 comprises 16 residues. CDR1 and CDR2 (germline): SGHNT, YENEEA. CDR3 DNA sequence: TGTGCTAGCAGCCTGTTAGCGGGGGTGAGAACAGATACGCAGTATTTT. This encodes CASSLLAGVRTDTQYF.

As to this clonotype: One end of the junction fails to match germline, which may point to a read error. The chain joins TRBV29-1 to TRBJ2-3; tentatively, D is TRBD2 (5 bases). From germline, CDR1 is SQVTM and CDR2 ANQGSEA. This CDR3 is built from 15 residues. This chain's CDR3 is CSVGEGRGFTDTQYF. CDR3 sequence (DNA): TGCAGTGTTGGGGAAGGGAGAGGGTTCACAGATACCCAGTATTTT.

As concerns this clonotype: The junction does not match germline at one end; this may be a read error. This sequence joins TRBV20-1 and TRBJ1-2; D may be TRBD1 (5 bases). The CDR3 extends over 13 amino acids. The germline V gene has CDR1 DFQATT and CDR2 SNEGSKA (reference sequence). CDR3 coding DNA: TGCAGTGCTGCCCCGGGGACTACTTATGGCTACACCTTT. It translates to CSAAPGTTYGYTF.

As for this clonotype: A read error may produce the germline difference seen at one junction end. V usage is TRBV6-5 and J usage is TRBJ2-6, with 7 bases lining up with TRBD2. Looked up from germline, CDR1 is MNHEY and CDR2 is SVGAGI. The CDR3 is 17 amino acids. The CDR3 nucleotides are TGTGCCAGCAGCCTAGCGGTAGCCAGCTCTTGGGCCAATGTCCTGACTTTC. Amino acids: CASSLAVASSWANVLTF.

V is TRBV5-1 and J is TRBJ1-1; D remains ambiguous. This CDR3 has 13 residues. V lost 3 bases and J 1 base, leaving 7 bases between the germline ends. The germline gives CDR1 SGHRS, CDR2 YFSETQ. CDR3 sequence reads: CASSYGRNTEAFF. The CDR3 DNA sequence: TGCGCCAGCAGCTATGGCAGGAACACTGAAGCTTTCTTT.

The chain recombines TRBV12-3 or TRBV12-4 with TRBJ2-5; no firm D call. Trimming shortened V by 3 bases and J by 9 bases, and 14 bases separated the two germline ends. This CDR3 spans 13 amino acids. The DNA of the CDR3 is TGTGCCAGCAGTTTTTCGCGGCTCGATGCCCAGTACTTC. It yields the protein CASSFSRLDAQYF.

The chain recombines TRBV29-1 with TRBJ2-3, with D uncertain. Trimming pared 8 bases from V and 6 bases from J, leaving 15 bases between. The length of the CDR3 is 12 residues. The germline V gene has CDR1 SQVTM and CDR2 ANQGSEA. The CDR3 loop reads CSIHIITDTQYF. CDR3 nucleotides: TGCAGCATACATATAATCACTGATACGCAGTATTTT.

As to this clonotype: The junction departs from germline at one end; a sequencing error may be responsible. The V gene is TRBV6-2 or TRBV6-3, the J gene TRBJ1-1, with D uncertain. Germline CDR1 MNHEY, CDR2 SVGEGT. The CDR3 has 14 residues. For the CDR3, the DNA is TGTGCCAGCAGTTGCCCATACGGGAACACTGAAGCTCTCTTT. This sequence encodes CASSCPYGNTEALF.

This clonotype showed up just once. Here the CDR3 reads CASSPSGGSNEQFF. The DNA for the CDR3 is TGTGCCAGCAGCCCTAGCGGGGGCAGCAATGAGCAGTTCTTC. The chain joins TRBV7-3 to TRBJ2-1, with 10 bases matching TRBD2. V lost 5 bases and J lost 6; bases outside the gene matches: 4. The CDR3 sequence is 14 residues long. Germline V CDR1 and CDR2: SGHTA, FQGTGA.

Concerning this clonotype itself: One end of the junction varies from germline; a read error may be responsible. This chain links TRBV6-6 with TRBJ2-1, with TRBD2 matching 11 bases. The germline V gene has CDR1 MNHNY and CDR2 SVGAGI (reference sequence). This CDR3 is 15 amino acids long. DNA for the CDR3: TGTGCCAGTAGTCAACTAGCGGGAGTACGCATTGAGCAATTCTTC. It yields the protein CASSQLAGVRIEQFF.

This clonotype was counted many times. Sequence at one end of the junction differs from germline and may be a read error. The V and J genes are TRBV11-3 and TRBJ1-1; D might be TRBD1 (5 bases). The CDR3 consists of 14 residues. CDR1 and CDR2 (germline): SGHNT, YENEEA. Here the CDR3 DNA reads TGTACCAGCAGCTCGCACGGACGACAGACAGAAGCTTTCTTT. It encodes CTSSSHGRQTEAFF.

This clonotype was observed a single time. The chain couples TRBV30 to TRBJ2-7; 8 bases match TRBD2. The CDR3 spans 13 residues. The V gene end was trimmed by 5 bases and the J gene end by 2 bases; junction bases not matched to a gene: 5. The germline gives CDR1 GTSNPN, CDR2 SVGIG (reference sequence). Here the CDR3 reads CAWASGFPYEQYF. As DNA, the CDR3 is TGTGCCTGGGCTAGCGGGTTTCCCTACGAGCAGTACTTC.

Comments on this clonotype: The conserved final phenylalanine or tryptophan is absent from the CDR3, which likely points to a read error. This chain links TRBV11-3 with TRBJ2-3; the D gene is possibly TRBD2 (5 bases). The germline V gene has CDR1 SGHNT and CDR2 YENEEA. The CDR3 has 13 amino acids. Here the CDR3 DNA reads TGTGCCATCAGCTTTCAGGAGGCAGATACGCAGTATTAT. Residues: CAISFQEADTQYY.

In regard to this clonotype: A read error may account for a junction end that differs from germline. This CDR3 reads CASSLLTGTGAYEQYF. The CDR3 nucleotides are TGTGCAAGCAGCTTGTTAACCGGGACAGGGGCCTACGAGCAGTACTTC. The chain employs TRBV11-2 and TRBJ2-7, with 10 bases fitting TRBD1. This CDR3 is built from 16 residues. Germline CDR1 is SGHAT and CDR2 is FQNNGV.

This chain joins TRBV13 and TRBJ2-2; D is uncertain. Germline V gives CDR1 PRHDT, CDR2 FYEKMQ (reference sequence). The ends were cut back, 1 base at V and 11 bases at J, with 17 bases in the middle. This CDR3 contains 15 residues. CDR3 residues: CASSLAGGAVVELFF. The CDR3 nucleotides read TGTGCCAGCAGCTTAGCCGGCGGCGCCGTCGTAGAGCTGTTTTTT.

In this sample, this clonotype turned up once. This could be a read error, since a much larger clone is one nucleotide away. This chain uses TRBV11-2 with TRBJ2-7; no definite D call. Trimming cost V 0 bases and J 6 bases, with 9 bases left between them. The length of the CDR3 is 13 residues. Germline loops: CDR1 SGHAT, CDR2 FQNNGV. CDR3 amino acids: CASSLEANCEQYF. Here the CDR3 DNA reads TGTGCCAGCAGCTTAGAGGCAAACTGCGAGCAGTACTTC.

As regards this clonotype: One end of the junction does not line up with germline, which may come from a read error. The V and J genes are TRBV29-1 and TRBJ1-1, with no clear D. There are 12 residues in the CDR3. CDR1 is SQVTM and CDR2 is ANQGSEA in the germline V gene. The CDR3 loop is CSVEGESAEAFF. CDR3 nucleotide sequence: TGCAGTGTTGAAGGTGAATCAGCTGAAGCTTTCTTT.

Remarks on this clonotype: An end of the junction does not agree with germline; a read error may underlie this. The chain joins TRBV5-6 to TRBJ2-1, with D unclear. The length of the CDR3 is 8 residues. CDR1 and CDR2 from the germline V gene are SGHDT and YYEEEE. CDR3 coding DNA: TGTGCCAGTAGCTTGGTCCAGTTC. It is translated as CASSLVQF.

On this clonotype: No conserved phenylalanine or tryptophan ends this CDR3, so it is likely a read error. The chain links TRBV12-3 or TRBV12-4 to TRBJ2-1; tentatively, D is TRBD2 (7 bases). Trimming took 0 bases from V and 10 from J, leaving 16 bases between them. The CDR3 is made up of 15 amino acids. The DNA for the CDR3 is TGTGCCAGCAGTTTAGCGGGGGGGCAAATTATGGAGCAGTTCTCC. Protein: CASSLAGGQIMEQFS.

About this clonotype: This CDR3 fails to terminate in the conserved phenylalanine or tryptophan, so it likely reflects a read error. The J gene is TRBJ2-1, the V gene TRBV4-3; D is undetermined. V was pared by 4 bases and J by 7 bases, with 14 bases between. The germline CDR1 and CDR2 sequences are LGHNA and YSLEER. The CDR3 consists of 14 residues. In DNA, the CDR3 is TGCGCCAGCAGCCTCGGCCAGCGATGGAATGAGCAGTTCTCC. Protein product: CASSLGQRWNEQFS.

The rearrangement joins TRBV11-3 to TRBJ2-1; 8 bases align to TRBD2. V lost 3 bases to trimming and J lost 8 bases; unmatched junction nucleotides: 6. The CDR3 has 14 amino acids. Germline V CDR1 and CDR2: SGHNT, YENEEA. The CDR3 region has the DNA TGTGCCAGCAGCTTGAGCGGGAGTACTGATGAGCAGTTCTTC. Its translation: CASSLSGSTDEQFF.

Points on this clonotype: A much larger clone lies a single base off, so this may be a read error. This chain uses TRBV10-3 with TRBJ2-2, with D tentatively TRBD1 or TRBD2 (6 bases each). The CDR3 has 17 residues. Germline CDR1 is ENHRY and CDR2 is SYGVKD. The CDR3 DNA reads TGTGCCATCAGTGAGTCGGGGGGCGGTCTGAACACCGGGGAGCTGTGTTTT. It translates to CAISESGGGLNTGELCF.

On this clonotype itself: Given the absence of the conserved phenylalanine or tryptophan at the CDR3 end, a read error is likely. V and J are TRBV11-2 and TRBJ2-5; 7 bases align to TRBD1. Germline V lookup: CDR1 SGHAT, CDR2 FQNNGV. This CDR3 has 14 amino acids. V dropped 7 bases and J dropped 5; count of bases not matched to a gene: 10. In DNA, the CDR3 is TGTGCCAGCATCTCAGGACAGGTCCAGGAGACCCAGTACTAC. Amino acids: CASISGQVQETQYY.

A single count supports this clonotype. One end of the junction is discordant with germline, which a read error may explain. V usage is TRBV11-2 and J usage is TRBJ2-3, with TRBD2 as a possible D gene (7 bases). Per the germline V gene, CDR1 is SGHAT and CDR2 is FQNNGV. The CDR3 is made up of 12 amino acids. The CDR3 nucleotides are TGTGCCAGCAGGGGGGGGGCGGATAGGCAGTATTTT. Translating it yields CASRGGADRQYF.